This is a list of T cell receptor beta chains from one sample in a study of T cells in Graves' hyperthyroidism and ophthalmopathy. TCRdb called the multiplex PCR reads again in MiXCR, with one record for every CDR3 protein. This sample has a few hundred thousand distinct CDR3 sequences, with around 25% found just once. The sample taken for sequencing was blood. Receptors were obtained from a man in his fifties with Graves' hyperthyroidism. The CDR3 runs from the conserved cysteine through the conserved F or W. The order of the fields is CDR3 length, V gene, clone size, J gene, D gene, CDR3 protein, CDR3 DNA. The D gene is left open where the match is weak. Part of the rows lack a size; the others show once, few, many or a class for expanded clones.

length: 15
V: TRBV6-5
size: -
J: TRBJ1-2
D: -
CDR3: CASSYQGPPNYGYTF
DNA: TGTGCCAGCAGTTACCAGGGGCCCCCTAACTATGGCTACACCTTC

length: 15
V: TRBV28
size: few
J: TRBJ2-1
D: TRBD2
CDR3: CASRWSGRRGGEQFF
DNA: TGTGCCAGCAGATGGAGCGGGAGAAGGGGGGGGGAGCAGTTCTTC

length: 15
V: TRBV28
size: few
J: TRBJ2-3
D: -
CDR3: CASSWGGRHTDTQYF
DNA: TGTGCCAGCAGTTGGGGGGGCCGACACACAGATACGCAGTATTTT

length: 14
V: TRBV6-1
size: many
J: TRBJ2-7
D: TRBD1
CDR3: CASSIRTGNYEQYF
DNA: TGTGCCAGCAGTATACGGACAGGCAACTACGAGCAGTACTTC

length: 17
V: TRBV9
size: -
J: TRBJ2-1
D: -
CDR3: CASSRRIDRAGGNEQSF
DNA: TGTGCCAGCAGCCGACGCATTGACAGGGCGGGAGGCAATGAGCAGTCCTTC

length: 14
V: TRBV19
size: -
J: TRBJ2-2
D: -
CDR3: CASTPITNTGELFF
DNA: TGTGCCAGTACCCCAATAACGAACACCGGGGAGCTGTTTTTT

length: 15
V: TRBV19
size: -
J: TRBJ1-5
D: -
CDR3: CASSPSGRLNQPQHF
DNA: TGTGCCAGTAGTCCATCGGGACGGCTCAATCAGCCCCAGCATTTT

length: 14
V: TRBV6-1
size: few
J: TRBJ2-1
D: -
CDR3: CASSSPGLGAEQFF
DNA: TGTGCCAGCAGTTCCCCCGGACTGGGTGCGGAGCAGTTCTTC

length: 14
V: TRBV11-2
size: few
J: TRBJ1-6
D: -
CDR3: CASSSIRRDSPLHF
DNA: TGTGCCAGCAGCTCCATTAGACGGGATTCACCCCTCCACTTT

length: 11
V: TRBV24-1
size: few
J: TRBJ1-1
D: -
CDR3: CATSDTGEAFF
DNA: TGTGCCACCAGTGATACGGGTGAAGCTTTCTTT

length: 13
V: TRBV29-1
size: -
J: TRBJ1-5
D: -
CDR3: CSVGGGGRQPQHF
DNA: TGCAGCGTTGGGGGCGGAGGGAGGCAGCCCCAGCATTTT

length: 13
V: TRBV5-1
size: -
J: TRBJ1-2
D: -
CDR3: CASSLDPVNGYTF
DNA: TGCGCCAGCAGCTTGGACCCTGTAAATGGCTACACCTTC

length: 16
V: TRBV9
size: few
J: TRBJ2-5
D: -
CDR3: CASSLGLGGFQETQYF
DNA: TGTGCCAGCAGCCTCGGACTAGGGGGTTTCCAAGAGACCCAGTACTTC

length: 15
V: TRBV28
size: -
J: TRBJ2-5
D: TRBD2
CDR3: CASSNLAGAGETQYF
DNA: TGTGCCAGCAGTAACCTAGCGGGAGCCGGTGAGACCCAGTACTTC

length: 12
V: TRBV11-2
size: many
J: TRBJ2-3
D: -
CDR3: CASSLELDTQYF
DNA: TGTGCCAGCAGCTTAGAATTGGATACGCAGTATTTT

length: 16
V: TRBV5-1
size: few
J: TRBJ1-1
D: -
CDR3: CASSFGSVGMNTEAFF
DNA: TGCGCCAGCAGTTTTGGTTCGGTGGGCATGAACACTGAAGCTTTCTTT

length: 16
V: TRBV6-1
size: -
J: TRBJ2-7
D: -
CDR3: CASSEEVWEKGDEQYF
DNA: TGTGCCAGCAGTGAAGAGGTCTGGGAGAAAGGGGACGAGCAGTACTTC

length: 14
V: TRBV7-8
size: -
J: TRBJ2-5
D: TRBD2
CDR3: CASSLGREVGAQYF
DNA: TGTGCCAGCAGCTTGGGGCGGGAGGTGGGGGCCCAGTACTTC

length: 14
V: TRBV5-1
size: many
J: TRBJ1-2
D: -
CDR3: CASKNGPTNYGYTF
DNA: TGCGCCAGTAAGAACGGACCAACTAACTATGGCTACACCTTC

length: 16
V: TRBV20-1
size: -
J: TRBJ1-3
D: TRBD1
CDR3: CSARDAGQGAVNTIYF
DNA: TGCAGTGCTAGAGACGCCGGACAGGGGGCTGTAAACACCATATATTTT

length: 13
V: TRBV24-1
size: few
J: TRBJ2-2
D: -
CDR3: CATSDKNTGELFF
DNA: TGTGCCACCAGTGATAAGAACACCGGGGAGCTGTTTTTT

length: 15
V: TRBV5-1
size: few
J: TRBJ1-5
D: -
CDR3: CASSLGGALNQPQHF
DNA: TGCGCCAGCAGCTTGGGGGGAGCCCTCAATCAGCCCCAGCATTTT